Presented here are 29 T cell receptor beta chains from one specimen sequenced in a study of cytomegalovirus exposure and HLA in healthy donors. 60 Vbeta and 13 Jbeta primers were used in PCR. Profiled with immunoSEQ multiplex PCR; TCRdb holds only in-frame clones, not every one. The sample carries about 140,000 clones, over 75% recorded once. Sequencing was done on a sample of PBMCs. The receptors here all came from a male donor in good health and CMV-seronegative.

The V call is TRBV21-1, the J call TRBJ2-7; TRBD1 reflects the table's D call only, with no check against the DNA. TRBV21-1 is noted as a pseudogene. This CDR3 is built from 12 residues. This chain's CDR3 is CASSFLYRGRYF. The CDR3 DNA follows: TGTGCCAGCAGCTTCTTATACAGGGGGCGGTACTTC.

The CDR3 DNA sequence: TGTGCCAGCGAGGGCATCGCCAAAAACATTCAGTACTTC. Its translation is CASEGIAKNIQYF. The chain couples TRBV28 to TRBJ2-4; TRBD2 might be the D (5 bases). The V and J ends lost 8 bases and 1 base respectively, with 9 bases between them. The CDR3 runs to 13 residues. Germline CDR1 is MDHEN and CDR2 is SYDVKM.

This clone was found a few times. The chain links TRBV11-2 to TRBJ1-4; the D gene is possibly TRBD1 (5 bases). Germline CDR1 is SGHAT and CDR2 is FQNNGV. V lost 0 bases and J 8 bases, leaving 13 bases between the germline ends. The CDR3 totals 15 residues. DNA of the CDR3: TGTGCCAGCAGCTTAGAAGATCCGGGGGGAGAAAAACTGTTTTTT. Protein sequence: CASSLEDPGGEKLFF.

The V gene is TRBV30, the J gene TRBJ2-5; D may be TRBD2 (7 bases). The J call may be faulty, since TRBJ2-7 better matches the DNA end. This CDR3 contains 12 residues. The germline V gene encodes CDR1 GTSNPN and CDR2 SVGIG (reference sequence). The CDR3 loop is CAWNLGGDEQYF. In DNA, the CDR3 is TGTGCCTGGAACTTAGGGGGGGACGAGCAGTACTTC.

V is TRBV19 and J is TRBJ1-1; D remains ambiguous. Germline values: CDR1 LNHDA, CDR2 SQIVND (reference sequence). V gave up 4 bases and J gave up 10 bases, with 10 bases separating them. The length of the CDR3 is 11 residues. The CDR3 loop is CASSTPGVAFF. The DNA of the CDR3 is TGTGCCAGTAGTACCCCCGGGGTAGCTTTCTTT. The full variable domain, with the rest looked up from reference TRBV19 and TRBJ1-1, is DGGITQSPKYLFRKEGQNVTLSCEQNLNHDAMYWYRQDPGQGLRLIYYSQIVNDFQKGDIAEGYSVSREKKESFPLTVTSAQKNPTAFYLCASSTPGVAFFGQGTRLTVV.

A single count supports this clone. The genes are TRBV28 and TRBJ2-6; D is unresolved. V lost 5 bases and J 3 bases, leaving 14 bases between the germline ends. The CDR3 is 16 residues long. Germline V gene lookup returns CDR1 MDHEN and CDR2 SYDVKM. CDR3: CASSVTYDGGANVLTF. The CDR3 nucleotides are TGTGCCAGCAGTGTAACCTACGATGGTGGGGCCAACGTCCTGACTTTC.

V is TRBV19 and J is TRBJ2-1; no firm D call. The V gene lost 10 bases and the J gene lost 2 bases, with 15 bases spanning the gap. CDR1 is LNHDA, CDR2 SQIVND, per germline (reference sequence). CDR3 length: 14 residues. DNA of the CDR3: TGTGCCACACGACGGTTAGCTGCCTACAATGAGCAGTTCTTC. This gives the protein CATRRLAAYNEQFF.

The rearrangement joins TRBV15 to TRBJ2-5; weak D call: TRBD2 (7 bases). CDR1 is LNHNV, CDR2 YYDKDF, per germline (reference sequence). V was pared by 0 bases and J by 4 bases, with 21 bases between. This CDR3 has 18 residues. CDR3 nucleotides: TGTGCCACCAGCAGAGACGCCTGGGGAGGGAAGGGGGGAGAGACCCAGTACTTC. Amino acids: CATSRDAWGGKGGETQYF.

This clone occurred a few times. The CDR3 nucleotides are TGTGCCAGTAGTATAGTCGGCTACAATGAGCAGTTCTTC. Protein: CASSIVGYNEQFF. The chain recombines TRBV19 with TRBJ2-1; D ambiguous. The CDR3 spans 13 residues. The germline gives CDR1 LNHDA, CDR2 SQIVND (reference sequence). With 1 base removed from V and 3 bases from J, the gap between germline ends came to 4 bases.

V usage is TRBV27 and J usage is TRBJ2-7, with D perhaps matching TRBD2 (6 bases). The germline V gene encodes CDR1 MNHEY and CDR2 SMNVEV (reference sequence). CDR3 length: 13 amino acids. The V end was cut by 6 bases, the J end by 2 bases, with 11 bases between. This chain's CDR3 is CASRGTFTYEQYF. CDR3 sequence (DNA): TGTGCCAGCAGGGGGACTTTTACCTACGAGCAGTACTTC.

The rearrangement joins TRBV28 to TRBJ1-3; D perhaps matches TRBD1 (6 bases). Germline CDR1 reads MDHEN; CDR2 reads SYDVKM. The CDR3 sequence is 18 residues long. The V gene lost 2 bases and the J gene lost 4 bases, with 21 bases spanning the gap. As DNA, the CDR3 is TGTGCCAGCAGTTTAAGGGGGTTTGGGGGTGATTGGGGAAACACCATATATTTT. As protein: CASSLRGFGGDWGNTIYF. The full variable domain, with the rest looked up from reference TRBV28 and TRBJ1-3, is DVKVTQSSRYLVKRTGEKVFLECVQDMDHENMFWYRQDPGLGLRLIYFSYDVKMKEKGDIPEGYSVSREKKERFSLILESASTNQTSMYLCASSLRGFGGDWGNTIYFGEGSWLTVV.

The J gene is TRBJ2-5, the V gene TRBV10-3; 7 bases map to TRBD1. The ends lost 10 bases at V and 1 base at J; junction bases unmatched: 9. Germline loops: CDR1 ENHRY, CDR2 SYGVKD. The CDR3 extends over 14 amino acids. The CDR3, as DNA: TGTGCCAGCAGACCGGGACAGACCCAAGAGACCCAGTACTTC. This encodes CASRPGQTQETQYF.

This chain links TRBV2 with TRBJ1-5, with 7 bases fitting TRBD1. After removal of 5 bases from V and 4 bases from J, the junction contained 5 bases not matched to a gene. The CDR3 loop spans 14 amino acids. The germline CDR1 and CDR2 sequences are SNHLY and FYNNEI. The CDR3 sequence is CASSLSGGNQPQHF. For the CDR3, the DNA is TGTGCCAGCAGTTTATCAGGGGGGAATCAGCCCCAGCATTTT.

This chain joins TRBV4-3 and TRBJ2-2; possible D gene TRBD2, 6 bases. V shed 0 bases and J shed 0 bases, with 8 bases lying between them. The CDR3 is 16 residues long. Germline V gene lookup returns CDR1 LGHNA and CDR2 YSLEER. The CDR3 DNA follows: TGCGCCAGCAGCCAAGAGGGGACTTCGAACACCGGGGAGCTGTTTTTT. It is translated as CASSQEGTSNTGELFF.

This chain joins TRBV6-1 and TRBJ2-5; 9 bases are shared with TRBD2. Germline lookup yields CDR1 MNHNS and CDR2 SASEGT. The CDR3 has 14 amino acids. The V and J ends lost 6 bases and 2 bases, in that order; junction bases with no gene match: 4. CDR3 protein: CASRDSGRQETQYF. The CDR3 DNA reads TGTGCCAGCAGGGATAGCGGGAGACAAGAGACCCAGTACTTC.

This chain links TRBV28 with TRBJ1-1; D is ambiguous. The CDR3 runs to 14 residues. Germline CDR1 MDHEN, CDR2 SYDVKM. V was trimmed by 3 bases and J by 6 bases, leaving 14 bases between them. CDR3 sequence: CASSFFVVGAEAFF. The CDR3 DNA sequence: TGTGCCAGCAGTTTCTTCGTCGTCGGGGCTGAAGCTTTCTTT.

The chain carries TRBV7-6 and TRBJ2-5; no firm D call. Germline V gene sequence: CDR1 SGHVS, CDR2 FNYEAQ. V lost 1 base to trimming and J lost 4 bases, with 13 bases between them. The CDR3 is 15 residues long. The CDR3 reads CASSLDPLVGETQYF. CDR3 coding DNA: TGTGCCAGCAGCTTAGACCCTCTAGTAGGAGAGACCCAGTACTTC.

This clone was observed a handful of times. This rearrangement joins TRBV5-4 to TRBJ1-1, with TRBD1 identical over 7 bases. The V and J ends lost 5 bases and 3 bases, in that order; junction bases with no gene match: 10. CDR1 SGHNT and CDR2 YYREEE come from the germline V gene (reference sequence). There are 15 residues in the CDR3. CDR3: CASSRTGAIDTEAFF. The CDR3 bases are TGTGCCAGCAGTCGTACAGGGGCAATCGACACTGAAGCTTTCTTT.

The chain links TRBV5-1 to TRBJ2-1, with D tentatively TRBD2 (5 bases). CDR1 SGHRS and CDR2 YFSETQ come from the germline V gene. This CDR3 is 15 amino acids long. V was shortened by 3 bases and J by 8 bases, with 18 bases between the two germline ends. CDR3 loop: CASSSQRLSFDEQFF. The CDR3 DNA reads as TGCGCCAGCAGCTCCCAGCGGCTATCGTTTGATGAGCAGTTCTTC.

The J gene is TRBJ2-2, the V gene TRBV5-1; no reliable D call. Looked up from germline, CDR1 is SGHRS and CDR2 is YFSETQ. CDR3 length: 12 amino acids. V shed 6 bases and J shed 3 bases, with 6 bases lying between them. The CDR3 nucleotides are TGCGCCAGCACTTCGGACACCGGGGAGCTGTTTTTT. Translated, it gives CASTSDTGELFF. The full variable domain, rest sourced from reference TRBV5-1 and TRBJ2-2, is KAGVTQTPRYLIKTRGQQVTLSCSPISGHRSVSWYQQTPGQGLQFLFEYFSETQRNKGNFPGRFSGRQFSNSRSEMNVSTLELGDSALYLCASTSDTGELFFGEGSRLTVL.

Concerning this clone: A junction end diverges from the germline sequence, so it may reflect a read error. V usage is TRBV7-7 and J usage is TRBJ2-2; D call uncertain. The CDR3 spans 14 residues. CDR1 and CDR2 from the germline V gene are SSHAT and FNYEAQ (reference sequence). CDR3 in amino acids: CASSLGRDTGELFF. The CDR3 region has the DNA TGTGCTAGCAGCTTAGGCCGGGACACCGGGGAGCTGTTTTTT.

V gene TRBV13 combines with J gene TRBJ2-7; 11 bases match TRBD1. The CDR3 is 17 amino acids. The ends lost 5 bases at V and 2 bases at J; junction bases unmatched: 11. The germline V gene encodes CDR1 PRHDT and CDR2 FYEKMQ (reference sequence). The CDR3 loop reads CASSHGPGTGGTYEQYF. The CDR3 coding sequence is TGTGCCAGCAGCCACGGACCCGGGACAGGGGGAACCTACGAGCAGTACTTC.

With respect to this clone: At one boundary the junction diverges from the germline segment, which might be a read error. The chain employs TRBV7-3 and TRBJ2-3; 10 bases match TRBD1. The CDR3 totals 14 residues. Germline CDR1 is SGHTA and CDR2 is FQGTGA. CDR3: CACRTGGSTDTQYF. CDR3 sequence (DNA): TGTGCCTGCAGGACAGGGGGAAGCACAGATACGCAGTATTTT.

This chain joins TRBV18 and TRBJ2-3; 7 positions agree with TRBD2. Looked up from germline, CDR1 is KGHSH and CDR2 is LQKENI. V lost 3 bases and J lost 4; bases outside the gene matches: 7. The CDR3 is 15 amino acids. This CDR3 is CASSPREGRADTQYF. In DNA form, the CDR3 reads TGTGCCAGCTCACCGAGGGAGGGTCGGGCAGATACGCAGTATTTT.

The V call is TRBV6-5, the J call TRBJ1-5; possible D gene TRBD1, 6 bases. Germline CDR1 reads MNHEY; CDR2 reads SVGAGI. V was clipped by 6 bases and J by 6 bases, with 18 bases between them. This CDR3 spans 15 amino acids. The CDR3 region is CASSPGTSVTQPQHF. The CDR3 DNA reads TGTGCCAGCAGCCCCGGGACATCGGTTACTCAGCCCCAGCATTTT.

This clone was seen once. The gene calls are TRBV4-1 and TRBJ1-4, with a weak D call TRBD1 (6 bases). Trimming removed 4 bases from V and 8 bases from J, with 14 bases in between. This CDR3 has 14 amino acids. Germline assignment: CDR1 MGHRA and CDR2 YSYEKL. The CDR3 nucleotides read TGCGCCAGCAGCCTGGGCAGGGGAAACGAAAAACTGTTTTTT. The encoded protein is CASSLGRGNEKLFF.

The genes are TRBV5-8 and TRBJ2-3; maybe TRBD2 (5 bases). The CDR3 is 15 amino acids. Germline V CDR1 and CDR2: SGHTS, YDEGEE. V dropped 0 bases and J dropped 3 bases, with 11 bases sitting between them. CDR3 bases: TGTGCCAGCAGCTTGGGTCTAGAGGGTACAGATACGCAGTATTTT. Translating gives CASSLGLEGTDTQYF.

V and J are TRBV2 and TRBJ2-7; D unclear. The CDR3 is 11 amino acids. Trimming took 3 bases from V and 5 from J, leaving 5 bases between them. CDR1 and CDR2 (germline): SNHLY, FYNNEI. The CDR3 sequence is CASSDVHEQYF. In DNA form, the CDR3 reads TGTGCCAGCAGTGACGTCCACGAGCAGTACTTC.

V and J are TRBV5-1 and TRBJ2-2; tentatively, D is TRBD2 (5 bases). The CDR3 extends over 14 amino acids. Germline CDR1 is SGHRS and CDR2 is YFSETQ. V was trimmed by 4 bases and J by 1 base, leaving 8 bases between them. For the CDR3, the DNA is TGCGCCAGCAGCCTCGGAGGGAACACCGGGGAGCTGTTTTTT. Translating gives CASSLGGNTGELFF.